These 23 T cell receptor beta chains were all obtained from the same sample, sequenced in a study of T cells in Graves' hyperthyroidism and ophthalmopathy. Amplified regions were TCR beta CDR3 sequences from RNA transcripts. The primer set for the first-round RT-PCR of the TCR CDR3 was HTBI. From the multiplex PCR reads, TCRdb called clonotypes with MiXCR, one entry per CDR3 protein. The data contain some 500,000 distinct CDR3 sequences, roughly 15% of them singletons. The sequencing input was blood. Source of these receptors: a woman younger than 45 with Graves' ophthalmopathy.

This clonotype was seen a handful of times. This chain connects TRBV28 to TRBJ2-1, with a possible D match to TRBD1 (6 bases). The CDR3 length is 17 residues. Between the trimmed V and J ends, which lost 8 bases and 8 bases, there was a span of 28 bases. Germline V CDR1 and CDR2: MDHEN, SYDVKM. The CDR3 sequence: CASSSQGNRVLGDEQFF. Here the CDR3 DNA reads TGTGCCAGCTCCTCTCAGGGGAATCGCGTCTTGGGGGATGAGCAGTTCTTC.

This clonotype appeared a few times. This rearrangement joins TRBV18 to TRBJ1-4, with unresolved D. Trimming took off 8 bases at V and 4 bases at J, with 14 bases between the two ends. The CDR3 is 14 amino acids. Germline V gives CDR1 KGHSH, CDR2 LQKENI. CDR3 DNA: TGTGCCAGCCAGCCGCCAGGACGTAATGAAAAACTGTTTTTT. It encodes CASQPPGRNEKLFF.

This clonotype has a count of ten or more. The rearrangement uses TRBV5-6 and TRBJ2-1, with D perhaps TRBD1 or TRBD2 (5 bases each). There are 12 residues in the CDR3. Germline values: CDR1 SGHDT, CDR2 YYEEEE. V dropped 5 bases and J dropped 10 bases, with 13 bases sitting between them. The CDR3 bases are TGTGCCAGCAGACGAGTGGGGACCGAGCAGTTCTTC. Translating gives CASRRVGTEQFF.

This clonotype was observed many times. The V and J genes are TRBV6-2 or TRBV6-3 and TRBJ2-3; no clear D gene. The CDR3 sequence is 14 residues long. With 2 bases removed from V and 2 bases from J, the gap between germline ends came to 8 bases. Germline-derived CDR1 and CDR2 are MNHEY and SVGEGT. The CDR3 coding sequence is TGTGCCAGCAGTTACGTATTTCCCACAGATACGCAGTATTTT. Its protein is CASSYVFPTDTQYF.

CDR3 residues: CASSATGTRVDGGELFF. The CDR3 coding sequence is TGTGCCAGCAGCGCAACCGGGACACGGGTTGATGGAGGGGAGCTGTTTTTT. The rearrangement uses TRBV7-9 and TRBJ2-2; TRBD1 is a possible D gene (6 bases). The CDR3 extends over 17 amino acids. Looked up from germline, CDR1 is SEHNR and CDR2 is FQNEAQ (reference sequence). V was trimmed by 5 bases and J by 8 bases, leaving 24 bases between them.

This clonotype came up many times. This sequence joins TRBV5-6 and TRBJ2-5; D is unclear. This CDR3 has 17 residues. V lost 5 bases, J lost 1 base, and 21 bases lay in between. Germline CDR1 reads SGHDT; CDR2 reads YYEEEE. CDR3 coding DNA: TGTGCCAGCAGTCTAACTGACACCCGAATAAGCCAAGAGACCCAGTACTTC. It codes for CASSLTDTRISQETQYF.

In its sample, this clonotype was seen many times. The genes are TRBV20-1 and TRBJ1-5; D is unclear. Trimming took off 0 bases at V and 3 bases at J, with 12 bases between the two ends. Germline loops: CDR1 DFQATT, CDR2 SNEGSKA (reference sequence). The CDR3 spans 15 residues. CDR3 in amino acids: CSARDKGQANQPQHF. Here the CDR3 DNA reads TGCAGTGCTAGAGATAAGGGCCAAGCCAATCAGCCCCAGCATTTT.

The sample holds many counts of this clonotype. This sequence joins TRBV3-1 and TRBJ2-3; D gene uncertain. Trimming left V 0 bases short and J 4 bases short, with 8 bases between. The CDR3 loop spans 14 amino acids. Germline loops: CDR1 LGHDT, CDR2 YNNKEL (reference sequence). CDR3 amino acids: CASSQDRLADTQYF. The CDR3 region has the DNA TGTGCCAGCAGCCAAGATCGTTTAGCAGATACGCAGTATTTT.

In this sample, this clonotype turned up a few times. The gene calls are TRBV6-2 or TRBV6-3 and TRBJ2-1; 7 positions agree with TRBD2. The V gene end was trimmed by 2 bases and the J gene end by 8 bases; junction bases not matched to a gene: 6. This CDR3 has 14 amino acids. Looked up from germline, CDR1 is MNHEY and CDR2 is SVGEGT. The CDR3, as DNA: TGTGCCAGCAGTTACGGCGGGGGTCGATATGAGCAGTTCTTC. Translated, it gives CASSYGGGRYEQFF.

V usage is TRBV10-2 and J usage is TRBJ2-5; 7 bases agree with TRBD2. CDR1 and CDR2 from the germline V gene are WSHSY and SAAADI. The J segment lost 5 bases and the V segment lost 0 bases, leaving 12 bases of the junction unmatched. The CDR3 runs 17 residues. The CDR3 nucleotides are TGCGCCAGCAGTGAGTCGAAGGCGGGAGTCGTGAGGGAGACCCAGTACTTC. Translated, it gives CASSESKAGVVRETQYF.

This chain joins TRBV20-1 and TRBJ1-2; D is unclear. Trimming stripped 0 bases from V and 8 bases from J, with 10 bases between. CDR3 length: 12 residues. Germline V lookup: CDR1 DFQATT, CDR2 SNEGSKA (reference sequence). The CDR3 nucleotides are TGCAGTGCTAGAGATCGGATTTACGGCTACACCTTC. Encoded protein: CSARDRIYGYTF.

This clonotype has at least ten counts. The chain has TRBV28 and TRBJ2-3; D assignment may be TRBD1 or TRBD2 (5 bases each). Germline V gene data show CDR1 as MDHEN and CDR2 as SYDVKM. The CDR3 has 12 amino acids. Trimming stripped 6 bases from V and 4 bases from J, with 8 bases between. The CDR3 nucleotides read TGTGCCAGCAGCCAGGGACCAGATACGCAGTATTTT. Translation: CASSQGPDTQYF.

In its sample, this clonotype was seen many times. V gene TRBV28 combines with J gene TRBJ2-7, with 8 bases lining up with TRBD2. Per the germline V gene, CDR1 is MDHEN and CDR2 is SYDVKM. The CDR3 runs 15 residues. Unmatched junction bases numbered 10, after V lost 6 bases and J lost 3 bases. CDR3 sequence reads: CASSRVLSGNYEQYF. The CDR3 DNA reads as TGTGCCAGCAGCCGCGTTCTTAGCGGGAACTACGAGCAGTACTTC.

This clonotype has a handful of counts. The genes are TRBV6-2 or TRBV6-3 and TRBJ1-1; TRBD1 might be the D (6 bases). The CDR3 has 13 amino acids. V lost 0 bases and J 5 bases, leaving 7 bases between the germline ends. Germline lookup yields CDR1 MNHEY and CDR2 SVGEGT. CDR3 nucleotides: TGTGCCAGCAGTTACTCAGGGGGGACTGAAGCTTTCTTT. It encodes CASSYSGGTEAFF.

This clonotype came up a few times. The chain carries TRBV12-3 or TRBV12-4 and TRBJ2-2; D is uncertain. V lost 5 bases to trimming and J lost 0 bases, with 25 bases between them. The CDR3 runs to 20 residues. The CDR3 coding sequence is TGTGCCAGCAGTCCCCCGGCCAACAGCAGGCCCCTATCGAACACCGGGGAGCTGTTTTTT. It is translated as CASSPPANSRPLSNTGELFF.

On this clonotype: A much larger clonotype is one base distant, so this may be a read error. The DNA for the CDR3 is TGTGCCAGCAGCATGAGGACTAGCGGGAAGAACATTCAGTACTTC. Amino acids: CASSMRTSGKNIQYF. The chain has TRBV5-6 and TRBJ2-4; 12 nucleotides agree with TRBD2. Per germline, CDR1 SGHDT and CDR2 YYEEEE. J was trimmed by 7 bases and V by 4 bases; bases with no gene match: 6. The CDR3 length is 15 residues.

This clonotype was observed a handful of times. The rearrangement uses TRBV5-6 and TRBJ2-2, with TRBD2 matching 12 bases. Germline lookup yields CDR1 SGHDT and CDR2 YYEEEE. Losses at the gene ends were 2 bases for V and 4 bases for J; bases not matched to a gene: 6. The CDR3 runs 17 residues. The CDR3: CASSFSLAGGVTGELFF. Written as DNA, the CDR3 is TGTGCCAGCAGCTTCAGTCTAGCGGGAGGGGTCACCGGGGAGCTGTTTTTT.

This clonotype was picked up a small number of times. This chain connects TRBV5-8 to TRBJ2-5, with 7 bases identical to TRBD1. V shed 3 bases and J 3 bases; nucleotides not matched to a gene: 8. Germline values: CDR1 SGHTS, CDR2 YDEGEE. CDR3 size: 15 residues. The CDR3, as DNA: TGTGCCAGCAGCTCCCGCGAGGGGGCTAAAGAGACCCAGTACTTC. It encodes CASSSREGAKETQYF. Complete variable domain (other parts from reference TRBV5-8 and TRBJ2-5): EAGVTQSPTHLIKTRGQQATLRCSPISGHTSVYWYQQALGLGLQFLLWYDEGEERNRGNFPPRFSGRQFPNYSSELNVNALELEDSALYLCASSSREGAKETQYFGPGTRLLVL.

Notes on this clonotype: The CDR3 does not end in the conserved phenylalanine or tryptophan, so this is likely a read error. This chain connects TRBV5-5 to TRBJ1-5; 12 bases are shared with TRBD1. This CDR3 contains 16 residues. V shed 2 bases and J 6 bases; nucleotides not matched to a gene: 6. CDR1 SGHKS and CDR2 YYEKEE come from the germline V gene (reference sequence). Here the CDR3 reads CASSFSGTGGSQPQHL. CDR3 nucleotides: TGTGCCAGCAGCTTTTCCGGGACAGGGGGCTCTCAGCCCCAGCATCTT.

This clonotype was seen more than once but under ten times. The gene calls are TRBV27 and TRBJ2-3; D may be TRBD1 or TRBD2 (5 bases each). V dropped 2 bases and J dropped 4 bases, with 13 bases sitting between them. This CDR3 has 15 residues. From germline, CDR1 is MNHEY and CDR2 SMNVEV (reference sequence). The chain's CDR3 is CASSLRFRGPDTQYF. CDR3 in DNA: TGTGCCAGCAGTTTACGTTTCCGGGGCCCAGATACGCAGTATTTT.

The chain is built from TRBV9 and TRBJ2-3; D remains ambiguous. Germline-derived CDR1 and CDR2 are SGDLS and YYNGEE. V was cut by 2 bases and J by 6 bases, with 10 bases left in between. CDR3 length: 13 residues. The CDR3 DNA follows: TGTGCCAGCAGCGTGGTGGACGTGGATACGCAGTATTTT. As protein: CASSVVDVDTQYF.

This clonotype has more than one count but fewer than ten. This rearrangement joins TRBV28 to TRBJ2-1; 14 nucleotides line up with TRBD2. The germline CDR1 and CDR2 sequences are MDHEN and SYDVKM. The CDR3 runs to 16 residues. V lost 2 bases to trimming and J lost 8 bases; unmatched junction nucleotides: 5. The CDR3, as DNA: TGTGCCAGCAGTTTAACCGGGACTAGCGGGAGCCATGAGCAGTTCTTC. Amino acid sequence: CASSLTGTSGSHEQFF.

The chain joins TRBV12-3 or TRBV12-4 to TRBJ2-3; 13 bases are shared with TRBD2. This CDR3 region has 17 residues. J lost 0 bases, V lost 4 bases, and 4 bases had no gene match. CDR3 residues: CASSSLLAGGSTDTQYF. The CDR3 nucleotides read TGTGCCAGCAGTTCCCTACTAGCGGGAGGGAGCACAGATACGCAGTATTTT.